The entry that follows covers one T cell receptor (beta chain) sequence. The data were taken from a study of blood T cell repertoires in COVID-19. Study context: The United States, Italy and Spain supplied acute and convalescent COVID-19 samples. T cells, B-cell-depleted T cells, or PBMCs provided the cDNA or gDNA that served as material.

Methods used by the authors: Estimates of nucleated cell counts were drawn from the amplification of reference gene primers. Profiling relied on immunoSEQ multiplex PCR, and the TCRdb table lists in-frame clones only, not all of them. V, J and clone size are taken as reported in that table, and D and trimming were inferred from the DNA itself. This repertoire shows roughly 300,000 clones, approximately 89% found once; its top ten account for roughly 7.1%. Germline CDR1 MNHEY, CDR2 SMNVEV (reference sequence). This CDR3 has 17 residues. With 4 bases clipped from V and 0 bases from J, the junction kept 11 bases outside the gene matches.

Sequenced: peripheral blood. The origin of this receptor is a woman aged 50 to 60 who had recovered from COVID-19. The chain is built from TRBV27 and TRBJ1-2; 7 nucleotides agree with TRBD1. CDR3 sequence (DNA): TGTGCCAGCAGTTCGGCCGACAGGGTTGGAGCTAACTATGGCTACACCTTC. This gives the protein CASSSADRVGANYGYTF.